This T cell receptor (beta chain) was retrieved from a study of T-cell memory formation after mild COVID-19. Overall study findings and caveats: CD4+ contracting clones were mainly CM and EM; CD8+ ones, EMRA.

The CDR3 is 18 amino acids. After removal of 4 bases from V and 3 bases from J, the junction contained 11 bases not matched to a gene. The germline gives CDR1 SGHVS, CDR2 FNYEAQ. From the 5' RACE reads, TCRdb called clonotypes with MiXCR, one entry per CDR3 protein. Found here are a few hundred thousand distinct CDR3 sequences, 20% to 25% of them singletons; the top ten hold 12%. With respect to this clonotype: Its antigen is undetermined.

This TCR came from an adult woman who had mild COVID-19 (a few samples of this study predate the infection). Cell type and time point are not known. Sample: PBMCs or a T cell subset sorted from them (not recorded which). This chain connects TRBV7-6 to TRBJ2-1, with 11 bases identical to TRBD2. CDR3 sequence: CASSSPTSGTSFYNEQFF. The CDR3 DNA reads TGTGCCAGCAGCTCCCCGACTAGCGGGACAAGTTTCTACAATGAGCAGTTCTTC.